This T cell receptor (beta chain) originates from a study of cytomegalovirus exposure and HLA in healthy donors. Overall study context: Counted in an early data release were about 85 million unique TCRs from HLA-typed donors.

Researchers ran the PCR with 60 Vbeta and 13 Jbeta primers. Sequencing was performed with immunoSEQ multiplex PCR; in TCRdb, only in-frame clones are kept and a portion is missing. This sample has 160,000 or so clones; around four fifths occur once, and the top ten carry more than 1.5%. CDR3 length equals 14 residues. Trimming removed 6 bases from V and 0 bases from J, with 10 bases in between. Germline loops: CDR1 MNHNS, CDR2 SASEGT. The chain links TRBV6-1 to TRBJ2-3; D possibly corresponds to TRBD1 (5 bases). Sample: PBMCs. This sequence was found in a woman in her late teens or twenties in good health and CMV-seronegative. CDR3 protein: CASSQTESTDTQYF. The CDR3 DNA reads TGTGCCAGCAGCCAGACAGAAAGCACAGATACGCAGTATTTT.